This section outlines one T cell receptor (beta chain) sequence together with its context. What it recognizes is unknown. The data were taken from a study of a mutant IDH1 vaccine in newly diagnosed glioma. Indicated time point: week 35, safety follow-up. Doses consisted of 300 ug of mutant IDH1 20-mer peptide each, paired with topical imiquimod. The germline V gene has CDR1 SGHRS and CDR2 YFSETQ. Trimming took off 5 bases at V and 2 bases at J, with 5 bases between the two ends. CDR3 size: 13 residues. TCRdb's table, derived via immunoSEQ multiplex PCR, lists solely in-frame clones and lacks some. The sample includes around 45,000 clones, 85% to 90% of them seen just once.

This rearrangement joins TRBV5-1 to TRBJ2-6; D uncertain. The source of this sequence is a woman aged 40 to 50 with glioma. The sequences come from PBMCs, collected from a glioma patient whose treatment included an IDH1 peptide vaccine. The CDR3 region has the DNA TGCGCCAGCAGGGTGGCTGGGGCCAACGTCCTGACTTTC. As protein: CASRVAGANVLTF.